This T cell receptor (beta chain) was recorded in a study of T cells after yellow fever vaccination. Overall study findings and caveats: Secondary responses were weaker yet peaked faster, day 5 versus 15. Across the CD4 and CD8 compartments, a small share of clonotypes was present in both.

The CDR3 is 14 residues long. The germline V gene has CDR1 SEHNR and CDR2 FQNEAQ (reference sequence). V lost 5 bases, J lost 8 bases, and 7 bases stayed unmatched. TCRdb reprocessed the 5' RACE reads with MiXCR, giving one entry per CDR3 protein. The sample holds over 300,000 distinct CDR3 sequences, approximately 3.9% seen once. With respect to this clonotype: The antigen remains unidentified.

The specimen comprised PBMCs, sampled on the day of the yellow fever booster vaccination. The chain has TRBV7-9 and TRBJ2-1; 9 bases are a match to TRBD1. The clonotype comes from a man younger than 35 who received the YFV17D yellow fever vaccine. CDR3 region: CASSVSTGGDEQFF. The CDR3 nucleotides are TGTGCCAGCAGCGTATCGACAGGGGGTGATGAGCAGTTCTTC.